At least ten counts were recorded for the clone carrying this T cell receptor (beta chain). Its target is unknown. From the reads, TCRdb called clonotypes with MiXCR, one entry per CDR3 protein. This sample carries 300,000 to 400,000 distinct CDR3 sequences, around a tenth of them seen once, and the ten largest clones take approximately 4.5%. Germline lookup yields CDR1 MNHNS and CDR2 SASEGT. Trimming cost V 7 bases and J 0 bases, with 13 bases left between them. The CDR3 covers 14 residues. This sample is part of a study of T cell repertoires in cytomegalovirus infection. Study summary: It was the public TCR beta signatures that indicated both CMV infection and matching HLA type.

Study-level results: Cumulative public TCR beta family frequency identified CMV carriers with the relevant HLA. Dominant in the ex vivo response were TCR beta clonotypes restricted by HLA-C and specific for CMV.

This chain joins TRBV6-1 and TRBJ2-7, with no clear D. Sequences were obtained from PBMCs. The sequence derives from a human donor in good health (CMV status not recorded). Some clones in this sample may be carry-over from other donors' samples. The CDR3 is CASTSYPSSYEQYF. The CDR3 region has the DNA TGTGCCAGCACCAGTTATCCGAGCTCCTACGAGCAGTACTTC.